These 27 T cell receptor beta chains came from one sample sequenced in a study of somatic mutations in cytotoxic T cells in rheumatoid arthritis (dated by TCRdb to about 2017). Preparation of the library involved the immunoSEQ multiplex PCR assay. In TCRdb, the immuneACCESS table is reduced to in-frame sequences with V and J assigned. These tables do not hold every clone; where another copy was compared, an unresolved V gene accounts for under half, and the others remain unexplained. The sample data list more than 20,000 clones, and 85% to 90% of these were observed just once. Approximately 17% of the sample lies in the top ten. What was sequenced was CD8+ T cells sorted from blood. The receptors shown here come from a woman aged 50 to 60 in good health.

The rearrangement uses TRBV5-6 and TRBJ1-4; D remains unclear. This CDR3 is 14 amino acids long. Germline lookup yields CDR1 SGHDT and CDR2 YYEEEE. Trimming stripped 0 bases from V and 1 base from J, with 4 bases between. CDR3 DNA: TGTGCCAGCAGCTTGGGGGAAACTAATGAAAAACTGTTTTTT. It yields the protein CASSLGETNEKLFF.

The chain couples TRBV7-9 to TRBJ2-1, with 11 bases lining up with TRBD2. V lost 3 bases and J lost 8; bases outside the gene matches: 6. Germline CDR1 reads SEHNR; CDR2 reads FQNEAQ (reference sequence). The CDR3 has 15 amino acids. The CDR3 is CASSFRTSGGDEQFF. In DNA, the CDR3 is TGTGCCAGCAGCTTTCGCACTAGCGGGGGAGATGAGCAGTTCTTC.

The V call is TRBV2, the J call TRBJ1-5; 9 positions match TRBD1. The germline V gene has CDR1 SNHLY and CDR2 FYNNEI. V was pared by 3 bases and J by 1 base, with 10 bases of the junction left unmatched. The CDR3 contains 18 residues. CDR3 sequence (DNA): TGTGCCAGCAGTGATTGGGGACAGGGTGGTCGGAGCAATCAGCCCCAGCATTTT. Protein sequence: CASSDWGQGGRSNQPQHF.

J is TRBJ1-1 and V is TRBV4-3; the D is unclear. The V gene's germline CDR1 is LGHNA and CDR2 YSLEER. Trimming shortened V by 0 bases and J by 0 bases, and 14 bases separated the two germline ends. This CDR3 is 17 amino acids long. CDR3 nucleotide sequence: TGCGCCAGCAGCCAAGAAAGGAGACGGATACTGAACACTGAAGCTTTCTTT. It yields the protein CASSQERRRILNTEAFF.

V usage is TRBV10-2 and J usage is TRBJ1-5; no firm D call. V dropped 2 bases and J dropped 0 bases, with 11 bases sitting between them. Germline loops: CDR1 WSHSY, CDR2 SAAADI. The CDR3 contains 16 residues. CDR3 residues: CASSEAVSYSNQPQHF. The CDR3 DNA sequence: TGCGCCAGCAGTGAGGCCGTCAGCTATAGCAATCAGCCCCAGCATTTT.

This chain joins TRBV30 and TRBJ1-1; the D gene is possibly TRBD1 (6 bases). The CDR3 is 14 residues long. Trimming removed 6 bases from V and 1 base from J, with 15 bases in between. Looked up from germline, CDR1 is GTSNPN and CDR2 is SVGIG (reference sequence). The CDR3 region has the DNA TGTGCCTGCTACCGGACAGACCCGAACACTGAAGCTTTCTTT. It yields the protein CACYRTDPNTEAFF.

This clone was seen a few times. The chain has TRBV6-5 and TRBJ1-6; D might be TRBD1 (5 bases). With 5 bases removed from V and 12 bases from J, the gap between germline ends came to 14 bases. Germline values: CDR1 MNHEY, CDR2 SVGAGI. There are 13 residues in the CDR3. In DNA, the CDR3 is TGTGCCAGCAGTATCCGGGGCCCCGTACCCCTCCACTTT. It is translated as CASSIRGPVPLHF.

The rearrangement links TRBV19 to TRBJ2-5, with D perhaps TRBD2 (6 bases). This CDR3 contains 15 residues. Trimming stripped 1 base from V and 1 base from J, with 10 bases between. Germline CDR1 reads LNHDA; CDR2 reads SQIVND (reference sequence). The DNA for the CDR3 is TGTGCCAGTAGTATAGTATGGGGGGTCCAAGAGACCCAGTACTTC. Amino acids: CASSIVWGVQETQYF.

The V gene is TRBV19, the J gene TRBJ2-1, with D unresolved. The CDR3 spans 15 residues. V lost 10 bases, J lost 4 bases, and 20 bases lay in between. CDR1 is LNHDA and CDR2 is SQIVND in the germline V gene (reference sequence). This CDR3 is CATQWTATTYNEQFF. Written as DNA, the CDR3 is TGTGCCACTCAGTGGACGGCTACAACATACAATGAGCAGTTCTTC. Using reference TRBV19 and TRBJ2-1 for the parts outside the CDR3, the full variable domain is DGGITQSPKYLFRKEGQNVTLSCEQNLNHDAMYWYRQDPGQGLRLIYYSQIVNDFQKGDIAEGYSVSREKKESFPLTVTSAQKNPTAFYLCATQWTATTYNEQFFGPGTRLTVL.

The chain has TRBV27 and TRBJ1-1, with 9 positions matching TRBD1. Germline loops: CDR1 MNHEY, CDR2 SMNVEV (reference sequence). The CDR3 is 14 amino acids. V dropped 4 bases and J dropped 7; count of bases not matched to a gene: 7. CDR3 coding DNA: TGTGCCAGCAGTTACGGACAGGGGACGATTGAAGCTTTCTTT. This sequence encodes CASSYGQGTIEAFF.

This clone came up a few times. The V gene is TRBV4-1, the J gene TRBJ1-1; D gene ambiguous. V dropped 1 base and J dropped 7 bases, with 13 bases sitting between them. The CDR3 covers 14 residues. Looked up from germline, CDR1 is MGHRA and CDR2 is YSYEKL. The CDR3 nucleotides are TGCGCCAGCAGCCAAGGCCTGACGGTAATTGAAGCTTTCTTT. Amino acid sequence: CASSQGLTVIEAFF.

The rearrangement uses TRBV9 and TRBJ1-1; D unclear. The CDR3 covers 13 residues. CDR1 and CDR2 from the germline V gene are SGDLS and YYNGEE. Between the trimmed V and J ends, which lost 1 base and 5 bases, there was a span of 9 bases. CDR3 nucleotide sequence: TGTGCCAGCAGCGTATTAGATGGGACTGAAGCTTTCTTT. Its translation: CASSVLDGTEAFF. The full variable domain, in which reference TRBV9 and TRBJ1-1 provide the parts outside the CDR3, is DSGVTQTPKHLITATGQRVTLRCSPRSGDLSVYWYQQSLDQGLQFLIQYYNGEERAKGNILERFSAQQFPDLHSELNLSSLELGDSALYFCASSVLDGTEAFFGQGTRLTVV.

V and J are TRBV5-6 and TRBJ2-1, with TRBD2 identical over 8 bases. The CDR3 is made up of 13 amino acids. The germline V gene has CDR1 SGHDT and CDR2 YYEEEE. J gave up 14 bases and V 3 bases, and 10 bases lay outside the gene matches. CDR3 residues: CASSSGNRGGEFF. CDR3 sequence (DNA): TGTGCCAGCAGCTCGGGCAATCGGGGGGGGGAGTTCTTC. Full variable domain (missing parts from reference TRBV5-6 and TRBJ2-1): DAGVTQSPTHLIKTRGQQVTLRCSPKSGHDTVSWYQQALGQGPQFIFQYYEEEERQRGNFPDRFSGHQFPNYSSELNVNALLLGDSALYLCASSSGNRGGEFFGPGTRLTVL.

The chain couples TRBV27 to TRBJ2-3, with D perhaps TRBD2 (6 bases). Germline-derived CDR1 and CDR2 are MNHEY and SMNVEV (reference sequence). The V gene lost 7 bases and the J gene lost 6 bases, with 11 bases spanning the gap. The CDR3 is 12 residues long. The CDR3 loop is CASMGGRDTQYF. CDR3 sequence (DNA): TGTGCCAGCATGGGGGGTCGGGATACGCAGTATTTT.

As DNA, the CDR3 is TGTGCCAGCAGCCGGGACAGGGCTGGAAACACCATATATTTT. Translated: CASSRDRAGNTIYF. The chain links TRBV7-9 to TRBJ1-3; 9 positions match TRBD1. The length of the CDR3 is 14 residues. In germline, CDR1 is SEHNR, CDR2 FQNEAQ (reference sequence). With V trimmed by 5 bases and J by 2 bases, 1 base remained unmatched. The variable domain in full, with the rest retrieved from reference TRBV7-9 and TRBJ1-3, is DTGVSQNPRHKITKRGQNVTFRCDPISEHNRLYWYRQTLGQGPEFLTYFQNEAQLEKSRLLSDRFSAERPKGSFSTLEIQRTEQGDSAMYLCASSRDRAGNTIYFGEGSWLTVV.

The chain uses TRBV5-1 and TRBJ2-3, with a possible D match to TRBD2 (6 bases). Trimming shortened V by 3 bases and J by 3 bases, and 11 bases separated the two germline ends. This CDR3 has 14 amino acids. Looked up from germline, CDR1 is SGHRS and CDR2 is YFSETQ. CDR3 sequence: CASSSPGVTDTQYF. Here the CDR3 DNA reads TGCGCCAGCAGCTCCCCGGGGGTAACAGATACGCAGTATTTT.

This chain uses TRBV6-5 with TRBJ2-1; D is undetermined. The germline V and J ends were trimmed by 5 bases and 6 bases, with 8 bases remaining between them. CDR3 length equals 12 residues. In germline, CDR1 is MNHEY, CDR2 SVGAGI. CDR3 in amino acids: CASSPPSNEQFF. CDR3 DNA: TGTGCCAGCAGTCCCCCTTCCAATGAGCAGTTCTTC.

This clone was counted a few times. The V call is TRBV19, the J call TRBJ2-5; TRBD2 is a possible D gene (6 bases). In germline, CDR1 is LNHDA, CDR2 SQIVND (reference sequence). The CDR3 loop spans 13 amino acids. V was pared by 9 bases and J by 0 bases, with 11 bases between. The CDR3 sequence is CASSRDYQETQYF. Here the CDR3 DNA reads TGTGCCAGCTCCCGGGACTACCAAGAGACCCAGTACTTC.

This chain links TRBV14 with TRBJ2-5; the D is unclear. V shed 1 base and J shed 2 bases, with 14 bases lying between them. The CDR3 consists of 16 residues. Germline V gene sequence: CDR1 SGHDN, CDR2 FVKESK. The CDR3 spells CASSQVIVGRQETQYF. In DNA, the CDR3 is TGTGCCAGCAGCCAAGTTATTGTGGGCCGGCAAGAGACCCAGTACTTC. Filled out from reference TRBV14 and TRBJ2-5, the complete variable domain reads EAGVTQFPSHSVIEKGQTVTLRCDPISGHDNLYWYRRVMGKEIKFLLHFVKESKQDESGMPNNRFLAERTGGTYSTLKVQPAELEDSGVYFCASSQVIVGRQETQYFGPGTRLLVL.

This clone was picked up one time. The rearrangement links TRBV18 to TRBJ2-6, with a tentative D call TRBD2 (6 bases). The ends were cut back, 0 bases at V and 4 bases at J, with 19 bases in the middle. Germline assignment: CDR1 KGHSH and CDR2 LQKENI. This CDR3 has 19 amino acids. The DNA of the CDR3 is TGTGCCAGCTCACCACCGGCGGGCGGGGTCCATGGCGGGGCCAACGTCCTGACTTTC. It encodes CASSPPAGGVHGGANVLTF.

This CDR3 reads CATSRVGEAFF. For the CDR3, the DNA is TGTGCCACATCCAGGGTTGGTGAAGCTTTCTTT. V is TRBV15 and J is TRBJ1-1; D might be TRBD1 (5 bases). With 9 bases removed from V and 7 bases from J, the gap between germline ends came to 12 bases. Germline V gene sequence: CDR1 LNHNV, CDR2 YYDKDF (reference sequence). This CDR3 comprises 11 residues.

V and J are TRBV6-5 and TRBJ2-5; 9 nucleotides match TRBD2. After removal of 2 bases from V and 4 bases from J, the junction contained 5 bases not matched to a gene. The CDR3 runs to 15 residues. Germline CDR1 MNHEY, CDR2 SVGAGI. This CDR3 is CASSYQGLAIETQYF. The CDR3, as DNA: TGTGCCAGCAGTTACCAGGGACTAGCCATAGAGACCCAGTACTTC.

The chain uses TRBV7-9 and TRBJ2-1; 7 bases line up with TRBD2. V lost 3 bases, J lost 10 bases, and 3 bases stayed unmatched. From germline, CDR1 is SEHNR and CDR2 FQNEAQ (reference sequence). The CDR3 totals 12 residues. The CDR3 DNA is TGTGCCAGCAGCTTCGGCGGGGGAGAGCAGTTCTTC. Amino acids: CASSFGGGEQFF. The variable domain in full, with the rest retrieved from reference TRBV7-9 and TRBJ2-1, is DTGVSQNPRHKITKRGQNVTFRCDPISEHNRLYWYRQTLGQGPEFLTYFQNEAQLEKSRLLSDRFSAERPKGSFSTLEIQRTEQGDSAMYLCASSFGGGEQFFGPGTRLTVL.

This clone has a single count. This chain joins TRBV27 and TRBJ1-1; TRBD1 aligns across 7 bases. Germline trimming cut 3 bases from V and 5 bases from J; bases unmatched to any gene: 3. The CDR3 is 13 residues long. Germline lookup yields CDR1 MNHEY and CDR2 SMNVEV (reference sequence). Here the CDR3 DNA reads TGTGCCAGCAGTTTTGGCAGGGGGACTGAAGCTTTCTTT. It encodes CASSFGRGTEAFF.

V is TRBV29-1 and J is TRBJ1-3; D is perhaps TRBD1 (5 bases). CDR3 length equals 14 residues. The germline V gene has CDR1 SQVTM and CDR2 ANQGSEA. V lost 0 bases, J lost 8 bases, and 14 bases lay in between. The CDR3 sequence is CSVEDGQGGDTIYF. DNA for the CDR3: TGCAGCGTTGAAGATGGCCAGGGAGGGGACACCATATATTTT.

The chain uses TRBV19 and TRBJ2-1; 8 bases match TRBD2. The CDR3 is 15 amino acids. Looked up from germline, CDR1 is LNHDA and CDR2 is SQIVND (reference sequence). V was pared by 10 bases and J by 0 bases, with 8 bases of the junction left unmatched. The CDR3: CATLGGESSYNEQFF. CDR3 DNA: TGTGCCACGCTCGGGGGGGAAAGCTCCTACAATGAGCAGTTCTTC.

The chain couples TRBV5-8 to TRBJ1-6, with D uncertain. This CDR3 is built from 16 residues. The germline gives CDR1 SGHTS, CDR2 YDEGEE. V dropped 3 bases and J dropped 0 bases, with 10 bases sitting between them. CDR3: CASSSDASSYNSPLHF. The CDR3 DNA reads TGTGCCAGCAGCTCAGACGCTAGCTCCTATAATTCACCCCTCCACTTT.